These T cell receptor beta chains were read from a single sample in a study of blood T cell repertoires in COVID-19. The protocol was immunoSEQ multiplex PCR, while the TCRdb copy is restricted to in-frame clones and leaves out a portion. The table has some 130,000 clones, approximately 74% seen once. The sequenced sample was peripheral blood. The receptors were gathered from a woman aged 70-85 years with acute or convalescent COVID-19. Each CDR3 is given with its conserved first and last residue. The order of the fields is D gene, clone size, J gene, V gene, CDR3 protein, CDR3 DNA. A D gene is named only where the DNA matches it firmly. The listing skips clone size in some rows; elsewhere it reads once, few, many or a size class.

D gene: TRBD2; clone size: -; J gene: TRBJ2-5; V gene: TRBV3-1/TRBV3-2; CDR3 protein: CASTLRPPSGRLSNQETQYF; CDR3 DNA: TGTGCCAGCACCCTAAGGCCCCCTAGCGGGAGGCTCTCCAACCAAGAGACCCAGTACTTC
D gene: TRBD1; clone size: -; J gene: TRBJ1-5; V gene: TRBV2; CDR3 protein: CASSVDREVYQPQHF; CDR3 DNA: TGTGCCAGCAGTGTTGACAGGGAGGTGTATCAGCCCCAGCATTTT
D gene: -; clone size: -; J gene: TRBJ2-5; V gene: TRBV3-1/TRBV3-2; CDR3 protein: CASSRDISSRETQYF; CDR3 DNA: TGTGCCAGCAGCCGGGACATCTCTTCGCGAGAGACCCAGTACTTC
D gene: TRBD2; clone size: -; J gene: TRBJ2-6; V gene: TRBV15; CDR3 protein: CATSRDRTSGGLSLGANVLTF; CDR3 DNA: TGTGCCACCAGCAGAGATCGGACTAGCGGGGGGCTATCTTTGGGGGCCAACGTCCTGACTTTC
D gene: TRBD2; clone size: -; J gene: TRBJ2-7; V gene: TRBV2; CDR3 protein: CAIGLAAYEQYF; CDR3 DNA: TGTGCCATCGGACTAGCGGCCTACGAGCAGTACTTC
D gene: TRBD2; clone size: few; J gene: TRBJ2-3; V gene: TRBV4-1; CDR3 protein: CASSQGSGLGTDTQYF; CDR3 DNA: TGCGCCAGCAGCCAAGGATCGGGACTAGGCACAGATACGCAGTATTTT
D gene: -; clone size: -; J gene: TRBJ2-7; V gene: TRBV29-1; CDR3 protein: CSASTRGGSYEQYF; CDR3 DNA: TGCAGCGCATCAACTCGTGGAGGCTCCTACGAGCAGTACTTC
D gene: -; clone size: -; J gene: TRBJ2-5; V gene: TRBV11-2; CDR3 protein: CASSLGGRETQYF; CDR3 DNA: TGTGCCAGCAGCCTGGGGGGGCGAGAGACCCAGTACTTC
D gene: TRBD2; clone size: -; J gene: TRBJ2-5; V gene: TRBV20-1; CDR3 protein: CSASLRGGQETQYF; CDR3 DNA: TGCAGTGCTAGTCTGCGGGGGGGCCAAGAGACCCAGTACTTC
D gene: -; clone size: -; J gene: TRBJ2-1; V gene: TRBV9; CDR3 protein: CASSAGLSSYNEQFF; CDR3 DNA: TGTGCCAGCAGCGCCGGACTAAGCTCCTACAATGAGCAGTTCTTC
D gene: -; clone size: -; J gene: TRBJ1-5; V gene: TRBV18; CDR3 protein: CASSPSGSNQPQHF; CDR3 DNA: TGTGCCAGCTCACCCTCGGGTAGCAATCAGCCCCAGCATTTT
D gene: -; clone size: -; J gene: TRBJ1-1; V gene: TRBV5-1; CDR3 protein: CASSLLDEGYEAFF; CDR3 DNA: TGCGCCAGCAGCTTGCTGGACGAGGGTTATGAAGCTTTCTTT
D gene: -; clone size: -; J gene: TRBJ1-6; V gene: TRBV19; CDR3 protein: CACSLGQLNSPLHF; CDR3 DNA: TGTGCCTGCTCCCTCGGACAGTTAAATTCACCCCTCCACTTT
D gene: -; clone size: -; J gene: TRBJ1-3; V gene: TRBV3-1/TRBV3-2; CDR3 protein: CASSQSAGAIYF; CDR3 DNA: TGTGCCAGCAGCCAATCCGCTGGAGCCATATATTTT
D gene: TRBD2; clone size: -; J gene: TRBJ2-3; V gene: TRBV11-2; CDR3 protein: CASSLASGGKTDTQYF; CDR3 DNA: TGTGCCAGCAGCTTAGCTAGCGGGGGGAAAACAGATACGCAGTATTTT
D gene: -; clone size: once; J gene: TRBJ1-2; V gene: TRBV7-9; CDR3 protein: CASSPQNSVYGYTF; CDR3 DNA: TGTGCCAGCAGCCCTCAGAACAGTGTCTATGGCTACACCTTC
D gene: TRBD1; clone size: -; J gene: TRBJ2-3; V gene: TRBV7-9; CDR3 protein: CASSPDRGVDTQYF; CDR3 DNA: TGTGCCAGCAGCCCCGACAGGGGCGTAGATACGCAGTATTTT
D gene: -; clone size: -; J gene: TRBJ2-7; V gene: TRBV15; CDR3 protein: CATSRGDRLDYEQYF; CDR3 DNA: TGTGCCACCAGCAGAGGTGACCGACTAGACTACGAGCAGTACTTC
D gene: TRBD1; clone size: many; J gene: TRBJ2-3; V gene: TRBV25-1; CDR3 protein: CASSRDRETDTQYF; CDR3 DNA: TGTGCCAGCTCCCGGGACAGGGAAACAGATACGCAGTATTTT
D gene: -; clone size: -; J gene: TRBJ2-1; V gene: TRBV7-3; CDR3 protein: CASSIAVNNEQFF; CDR3 DNA: TGTGCCAGCAGCATAGCGGTTAACAATGAGCAGTTCTTC
D gene: TRBD1; clone size: once; J gene: TRBJ1-2; V gene: TRBV11-1; CDR3 protein: CASSYRDRGHGYTF; CDR3 DNA: TGTGCCAGCAGCTACCGGGACAGGGGACATGGCTACACCTTC
D gene: -; clone size: -; J gene: TRBJ2-7; V gene: TRBV21-1; CDR3 protein: CASNRSGAPYEQYF; CDR3 DNA: TGTGCCAGCAATCGTAGCGGGGCTCCCTACGAGCAGTACTTC
D gene: -; clone size: once; J gene: TRBJ1-3; V gene: TRBV5-1; CDR3 protein: CASSFWAGRPSGSGNTIYF; CDR3 DNA: TGCGCCAGCAGCTTCTGGGCAGGGAGGCCTAGTGGCTCTGGAAACACCATATATTTT
D gene: -; clone size: -; J gene: TRBJ2-3; V gene: TRBV7-2; CDR3 protein: CASSSSRGGIDTQYF; CDR3 DNA: TGTGCCAGCAGCTCCTCGAGGGGGGGCATAGATACGCAGTATTTT
D gene: -; clone size: -; J gene: TRBJ2-7; V gene: TRBV7-2; CDR3 protein: CASSFGRQNYEQYF; CDR3 DNA: TGTGCCAGCAGCTTTGGCAGGCAAAACTACGAGCAGTACTTC
D gene: -; clone size: -; J gene: TRBJ2-7; V gene: TRBV4-1; CDR3 protein: CASSQVVVGRRKPYEQYF; CDR3 DNA: TGCGCCAGCAGCCAGGTTGTGGTTGGCAGGCGCAAACCCTACGAGCAGTACTTC
D gene: -; clone size: few; J gene: TRBJ1-1; V gene: TRBV29-1; CDR3 protein: CSVLPLQGEEAFF; CDR3 DNA: TGCAGCGTACTTCCCCTACAGGGCGAAGAAGCTTTCTTT
D gene: -; clone size: -; J gene: TRBJ2-1; V gene: TRBV28; CDR3 protein: CATQREVREQFF; CDR3 DNA: TGTGCCACACAAAGGGAGGTCCGTGAGCAGTTCTTC
D gene: -; clone size: -; J gene: TRBJ1-1; V gene: TRBV12-3/TRBV12-4; CDR3 protein: CASSFSRDTEAFF; CDR3 DNA: TGTGCCAGCAGTTTCTCCAGGGACACTGAAGCTTTCTTT
D gene: -; clone size: -; J gene: TRBJ1-6; V gene: TRBV4-3; CDR3 protein: CASSQDPPGSSYNSPLHF; CDR3 DNA: TGCGCCAGCAGCCAAGATCCCCCGGGGAGCTCCTATAATTCACCCCTCCACTTT
D gene: TRBD2; clone size: -; J gene: TRBJ2-1; V gene: TRBV5-1; CDR3 protein: CASRATSGGAGEQFF; CDR3 DNA: TGCGCCAGCAGGGCTACTAGCGGGGGGGCCGGTGAGCAGTTCTTC
D gene: -; clone size: -; J gene: TRBJ1-2; V gene: TRBV28; CDR3 protein: CASSLLPSNYGYTF; CDR3 DNA: TGTGCCAGCAGTTTGTTGCCCAGTAACTATGGCTACACCTTC
D gene: -; clone size: -; J gene: TRBJ1-4; V gene: TRBV15; CDR3 protein: CATSDFLGGAIGTNEKLFF; CDR3 DNA: TGTGCCACCAGTGATTTTCTCGGGGGGGCGATAGGAACTAATGAAAAACTGTTTTTT
D gene: TRBD1; clone size: -; J gene: TRBJ2-3; V gene: TRBV15; CDR3 protein: CATSRDPRGPDTQYF; CDR3 DNA: TGTGCCACCAGCAGAGACCCGAGGGGGCCAGATACGCAGTATTTT
D gene: TRBD1; clone size: -; J gene: TRBJ1-6; V gene: TRBV11-2; CDR3 protein: CASSLGNRGHSPLHF; CDR3 DNA: TGTGCCAGCAGCTTAGGTAACAGGGGGCACTCACCCCTCCACTTT
D gene: -; clone size: -; J gene: TRBJ2-7; V gene: TRBV19; CDR3 protein: CASQNGGGDTYEQYF; CDR3 DNA: TGTGCCAGTCAAAACGGGGGAGGGGACACCTACGAGCAGTACTTC
D gene: TRBD2; clone size: -; J gene: TRBJ2-3; V gene: TRBV2; CDR3 protein: CASNLALAGGTDTQYF; CDR3 DNA: TGTGCCAGCAACTTGGCACTAGCGGGAGGGACAGATACGCAGTATTTT
D gene: -; clone size: -; J gene: TRBJ1-5; V gene: TRBV7-8; CDR3 protein: CASTHSTDQPQHF; CDR3 DNA: TGTGCCAGCACCCATTCTACCGATCAGCCCCAGCATTTT
D gene: -; clone size: -; J gene: TRBJ2-7; V gene: TRBV4-2; CDR3 protein: CASSRTQGYEQYF; CDR3 DNA: TGTGCCAGCAGCCGGACACAGGGTTACGAGCAGTACTTC
D gene: TRBD2; clone size: -; J gene: TRBJ2-1; V gene: TRBV19; CDR3 protein: CASSMRTSGSDEQFF; CDR3 DNA: TGTGCCAGTAGTATGCGGACTAGCGGGAGCGATGAGCAGTTCTTC
D gene: -; clone size: -; J gene: TRBJ1-5; V gene: TRBV6-6; CDR3 protein: CASSPPQVAQPQHF; CDR3 DNA: TGTGCCAGCAGCCCTCCTCAGGTGGCTCAGCCCCAGCATTTT